A single sample is the source of the 10 T cell receptor beta chains below, sequenced in a study of blood T cells in healthy people across ages (dated by TCRdb to the mid-2010s). The library was produced with 5' RACE. Instrument used: Illumina HiSeq 2500. The second PCR ran for roughly 7 to 12 cycles and used a J-beta primer mix along with a sample-barcoded 5' primer. Starting from the raw public reads, TCRdb applied fastp trimming at Q25, assembled clones with MiXCR and retained in-frame beta chains. Each record represents a unique CDR3 protein, reported with the most common genes and DNA among its rows. This sample gives approximately 900,000 distinct CDR3 sequences in total; about 27% of them show up just once. The ten largest clones add up to about 9.4% of the sample. These data were also reused for a study on T cells of mothers and their children.

Sequencing used blood. The origin of the receptors is a woman aged 40 to 49 in good health.

This clonotype has more than one count but fewer than ten. The genes are TRBV5-1 and TRBJ2-5; 11 nucleotides agree with TRBD1. The CDR3 sequence is 17 residues long. CDR1 is SGHRS and CDR2 is YFSETQ in the germline V gene. The junction had 9 bases not matched to a gene; V was cut back by 0 bases and J by 5 bases. The CDR3 DNA sequence: TGCGCCAGCAGCTTGGCCGGTGGACAGGGGGCGTCTGAGACCCAGTACTTC. Protein product: CASSLAGGQGASETQYF.

This clonotype was counted a few times. This chain uses TRBV6-6 with TRBJ1-1; no definite D call. V was pared by 5 bases and J by 3 bases, with 10 bases between. This CDR3 has 13 amino acids. Germline CDR1 MNHNY, CDR2 SVGAGI (reference sequence). The CDR3 region is CASSRELYTEAFF. DNA of the CDR3: TGTGCCAGCAGTCGAGAGTTGTACACTGAAGCTTTCTTT.

The rearrangement uses TRBV28 and TRBJ1-1, with D perhaps TRBD1 (5 bases). The CDR3 has 13 amino acids. The ends were cut back, 6 bases at V and 9 bases at J, with 17 bases in the middle. Germline V gene sequence: CDR1 MDHEN, CDR2 SYDVKM. CDR3 sequence reads: CASSQQGWKKAFF. DNA for the CDR3: TGTGCCAGCAGCCAGCAGGGATGGAAGAAAGCTTTCTTT.

There are a few counts of this clonotype. V is TRBV12-3 or TRBV12-4 and J is TRBJ2-1, with 7 bases aligning to TRBD1. CDR3 length: 15 amino acids. V was clipped by 3 bases and J by 3 bases; unmatched bases: 5. The CDR3 protein is CASSLEQGIYNEQFF. DNA of the CDR3: TGTGCCAGCAGTTTGGAACAGGGGATCTACAATGAGCAGTTCTTC.

This clonotype was observed at least ten times. The chain joins TRBV27 to TRBJ1-2; the match to TRBD1 covers 8 bases. Germline CDR1 MNHEY, CDR2 SMNVEV (reference sequence). V gave up 6 bases and J gave up 7 bases; unmatched junction bases: 7. This CDR3 is built from 13 residues. CDR3 residues: CASSLRGRVGYTF. The CDR3 DNA reads TGTGCCAGCAGCCTCAGGGGGCGAGTTGGCTACACCTTC.

There are a few counts of this clonotype. The rearrangement uses TRBV20-1 and TRBJ1-1, with a possible D match to TRBD1 (6 bases). The CDR3 covers 14 residues. V was pared by 6 bases and J by 1 base, with 15 bases between. Germline CDR1 and CDR2: DFQATT and SNEGSKA (reference sequence). CDR3 coding DNA: TGCAGTGCCTTAGCCTTGGGGGCGAACACTGAAGCTTTCTTT. This codes for CSALALGANTEAFF.

This clonotype showed up just a few times. This sequence joins TRBV27 and TRBJ1-5; D is ambiguous. Trimming removed 3 bases at V and 5 bases at J, with 8 bases between. CDR1 MNHEY and CDR2 SMNVEV come from the germline V gene (reference sequence). The CDR3 has 13 residues. CDR3 region: CASSLSTDQPQHF. The CDR3 DNA reads as TGTGCCAGCAGTTTGAGTACAGATCAGCCCCAGCATTTT.

On this clonotype: At one end the junction does not follow the germline gene, possibly because of a read error. The chain is built from TRBV25-1 and TRBJ1-4, with D possibly matching TRBD1 (5 bases). The CDR3 loop spans 18 amino acids. Germline V gives CDR1 MGHDK, CDR2 SYGVNS. CDR3 DNA sequence: TGTGCCAACAGTGCCCTTCTCGGGGCAGGAGAGGTTGATGAAAAACTGTTTTTT. This translates into CANSALLGAGEVDEKLFF.

This clonotype has at least ten counts. The chain couples TRBV28 to TRBJ2-1, with a possible D match to TRBD2 (5 bases). Germline-derived CDR1 and CDR2 are MDHEN and SYDVKM. The CDR3 extends over 13 amino acids. V lost 7 bases and J 4 bases, leaving 11 bases between the germline ends. The CDR3: CASKSGEYNEQFF. In nucleotides, the CDR3 is TGTGCCAGCAAGAGCGGAGAGTACAATGAGCAGTTCTTC.

In this sample, this clonotype turned up a few times. The rearrangement uses TRBV29-1 and TRBJ2-5, with a possible D match to TRBD2 (5 bases). The germline V gene encodes CDR1 SQVTM and CDR2 ANQGSEA. V lost 2 bases, J lost 5 bases, and 15 bases lay in between. This CDR3 has 14 amino acids. CDR3 sequence reads: CSVERREGRETQYF. CDR3 sequence (DNA): TGCAGCGTTGAACGTCGGGAAGGCCGGGAGACCCAGTACTTC.